Only a few counts were recorded for the clone carrying this T cell receptor beta chain. The sample is drawn from a study of T cells in Graves' hyperthyroidism and ophthalmopathy. RNA transcripts gave rise to amplified TCR beta CDR3 regions. The HTBI primer set was used in a first-round RT-PCR of the TCR CDR3. Via MiXCR, TCRdb re-called the multiplex PCR reads, giving one row per CDR3 protein. The sample gives 550,000 to 700,000 distinct CDR3 sequences, 35% to 55% of which show up once; around 17% is in the top ten. The CDR3 totals 14 residues. Trimming took 4 bases from V and 8 from J; bases not matched to a gene: 5. Germline CDR1 is SGHVS and CDR2 is FQNEAQ.

This TCR came from an adult woman with Graves' disease, either hyperthyroidism or ophthalmopathy (not recorded which). The genes are TRBV7-8 and TRBJ1-6; 7 bases map to TRBD1. The sample taken for sequencing was peripheral blood or thyroid tissue (not recorded which). The CDR3 bases are TGTGCCAGCAGCTCGAGACAGGGAGATTCACCCCTCCACTTT. This translates into CASSSRQGDSPLHF.